This T cell receptor beta chain was identified in a study of vaccination and CD4 T cells after COVID-19. Study as a whole: Recovered patients in the cohort numbered six men and four women, two of them Hispanic. Overlapping peptides covering the spike proteins of SARS-CoV-2, HCoV-NL63, HCoV-OC43 and HCoV-229E were added to stimulate cells.

There are 15 residues in the CDR3. Cultured CD4+ T-cell DNA underwent Oncomine TCR Beta short-read sequencing. TCRdb called the PCR reads again in MiXCR, with one record for every CDR3 protein. The table records thousands of distinct CDR3 sequences, roughly 50% of them present only once. This sample's treatment: roughly nine-day PBMC culture with coronavirus spike peptide pools or control peptides (ViraFEST assay). Ahead of the COVID-19 pandemic (2011-2018), the CD4+ T cells of the unexposed donor were collected. Antigen-specific T cells were expanded with peptide pools by ViraFEST, and TCRs were then sequenced. On this clonotype: What it binds is unknown.

The rearrangement joins TRBV21-1 to TRBJ2-7; the DNA was not used to check the table's D call, TRBD1. TRBV21-1 is classified as a pseudogene. Sequenced sample: CD4+ T cells from blood, cultured in vitro. The clonotype originates from a human donor in good health. For the CDR3, the DNA is TGTGCCAGCAACAAGGGGCGGGGGCGTTCCTACGAGCAGTACTTC. Translated, it gives CASNKGRGRSYEQYF.